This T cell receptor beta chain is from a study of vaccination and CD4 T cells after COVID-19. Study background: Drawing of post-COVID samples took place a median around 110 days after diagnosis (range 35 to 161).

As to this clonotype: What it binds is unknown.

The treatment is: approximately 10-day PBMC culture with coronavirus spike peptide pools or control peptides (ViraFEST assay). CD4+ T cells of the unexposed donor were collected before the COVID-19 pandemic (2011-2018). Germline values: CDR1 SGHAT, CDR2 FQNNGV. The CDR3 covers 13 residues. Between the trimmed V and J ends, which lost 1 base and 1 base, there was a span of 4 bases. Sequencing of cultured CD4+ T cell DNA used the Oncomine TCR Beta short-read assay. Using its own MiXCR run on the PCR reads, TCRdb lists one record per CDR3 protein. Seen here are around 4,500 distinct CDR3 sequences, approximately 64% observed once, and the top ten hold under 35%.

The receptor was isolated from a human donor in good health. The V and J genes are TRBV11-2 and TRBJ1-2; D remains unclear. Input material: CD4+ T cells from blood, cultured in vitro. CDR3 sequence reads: CASSLGVNYGYTF. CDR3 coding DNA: TGTGCCAGCAGCTTAGGAGTTAACTATGGCTACACCTTC.